Listed below are T cell receptor beta chains from one sample, sequenced in a study of control samples from healthy donors and cancer patients. The assay was immunoSEQ multiplex PCR, and TCRdb's table has in-frame clones only and misses some. The sample lists 70,000 to 95,000 clones, roughly 92% occurring once. The specimen was blood. Source of these receptors: a woman aged 25 to 45 in good health. Each CDR3 is given with its conserved first and last residue. The D gene is left open where the match is weak. Clone size, where shown, is once, few, many, or a class for clones that have expanded.

j_gene	abundance	v_gene	d_gene	CDR3nt	CDR3aa
TRBJ2-1	NA	TRBV4-1	NA	TGCGCCAGCAGCCAATACGGGGCCTACAATGAGCAGTTCTTC	CASSQYGAYNEQFF
TRBJ2-5	NA	TRBV30	NA	TGTGCCTGGAGTGTGGGAGGACCCCAGGAGACCCAGTACTTC	CAWSVGGPQETQYF
TRBJ1-4	NA	TRBV7-8	NA	TGTGCCAGCAGCTTACCGGGGGCGGGTAATGAAAAACTGTTTTTT	CASSLPGAGNEKLFF
TRBJ2-3	NA	TRBV30	NA	TGTGCCTGGACTCTAAGAGGGTATCTCACAGATACGCAGTATTTT	CAWTLRGYLTDTQYF
TRBJ2-3	once	TRBV9	NA	TGTGCCAGCAGCGTAGTAGCGACTAGGAGGATAGATACGCAGTATTTT	CASSVVATRRIDTQYF
TRBJ1-5	NA	TRBV3-1/TRBV3-2	NA	TGTGCCAGCAGCCAAGGAGGGCTTAGCAATCGGCCCCAGCATTTT	CASSQGGLSNRPQHF
TRBJ2-7	NA	TRBV2	TRBD2	TGTGCCAGCCGGCTAGCGGGTTCCCGGGAGCAGTACTTC	CASRLAGSREQYF
TRBJ1-1	NA	TRBV28	NA	TGTGCCAGCGACAGATATAGTATGAACACTGAAGCTTTCTTT	CASDRYSMNTEAFF
TRBJ1-5	NA	TRBV30	NA	TGTGCCTGGAGTTCGGTAGTGGCTAGTCAGCCCCAGCATTTT	CAWSSVVASQPQHF
TRBJ2-7	NA	TRBV5-4	TRBD1	TGTGCCAGCAGACTTACACTGACAGGGGACCACGAGCAGTACTTC	CASRLTLTGDHEQYF
TRBJ2-7	NA	TRBV18	TRBD1	TGTGCCAGCTCAAAGGGACAGAGCTCCTACGAGCAGTACTTC	CASSKGQSSYEQYF
TRBJ1-5	NA	TRBV6-1	NA	TGTGCCAGCAGTGAATGGGGAGATCAGCCCCAGCATTTT	CASSEWGDQPQHF
TRBJ1-5	NA	TRBV12-5	NA	TGTGCTAGTGGTTTGGCCCCGGCAGGGTGGAACAATCAGCCCCAGCATTTT	CASGLAPAGWNNQPQHF
TRBJ1-5	NA	TRBV19	NA	TGTGCCAGTAGTATTCTAAGGGGCCGGGGGGGCAATCAGCCCCAGCATTTT	CASSILRGRGGNQPQHF
TRBJ1-6	NA	TRBV6-5	NA	TGTGCCAGTGGGGTGGGGGGCCGGTCACCCCTCCACTTT	CASGVGGRSPLHF
TRBJ2-1	NA	TRBV28	TRBD1	TGTGCCAGCAGTCTAGAAACAGGGGGCCCTAACAATGAGCAGTTCTTC	CASSLETGGPNNEQFF
TRBJ2-5	NA	TRBV30	NA	TGTGCCTGGAGCCTACAGCCGGTGACCCAGTACTTC	CAWSLQPVTQYF
TRBJ2-7	NA	TRBV5-1	NA	TGCGCCAGCAGCTTGGGGTATGGGGGGGGGCTCGAGCAGTACTTC	CASSLGYGGGLEQYF
TRBJ1-1	NA	TRBV29-1	NA	TGCAGCGTGTCCGATTTTGCCGCTTTCTTT	CSVSDFAAFF
TRBJ1-1	NA	TRBV18	TRBD1	TGTGCCAGCTCACCGCAGGGGACAGTGAACACTGAAGCTTTCTTT	CASSPQGTVNTEAFF
TRBJ2-5	NA	TRBV19	TRBD2	TGTGCCAGTTCTAGCGGGGTTAGGACCCAGTACTTC	CASSSGVRTQYF
TRBJ2-7	NA	TRBV18	TRBD2	TGTGCCAGCTCACCACTAGCGGGAGCCACCTCCCACGAGCAGTACTTC	CASSPLAGATSHEQYF
TRBJ1-2	NA	TRBV6-5	TRBD1	TGTGCCAGCAGGCACAGGGGCTTGGACTACACCTTC	CASRHRGLDYTF
TRBJ2-7	NA	TRBV3-1/TRBV3-2	NA	TGTGCCAGCAGCCAAGAGGGGTGGGGCGGATGGGGCTACGAGCAGTACTTC	CASSQEGWGGWGYEQYF
TRBJ1-4	NA	TRBV30	TRBD1	TGTGCCTGGAGTTCAACGAGGGGGCGGACTAATGAAAAACTGTTTTTT	CAWSSTRGRTNEKLFF
TRBJ1-4	NA	TRBV27	TRBD1	TGTGCCAGCAGTCCCGGGGGGGACAGGGGGGAAAAACTGTTTTTT	CASSPGGDRGEKLFF
TRBJ1-5	once	TRBV15	TRBD1	TGTGCCACCAGCAGAGTTCGGGACAGCCGCAATCAGCCCCAGCATTTT	CATSRVRDSRNQPQHF
TRBJ1-2	NA	TRBV6-6	TRBD1	TGTGCCAGCACCCTATTTATTGAGGGGGCATACTATGGCTACACCTTC	CASTLFIEGAYYGYTF
TRBJ2-5	NA	TRBV7-9	NA	TGTGCCAGCAGCTTATCTGAGTGGGCTGGAGAGACCCAGTACTTC	CASSLSEWAGETQYF
TRBJ2-3	NA	TRBV5-1	NA	TGCGCCAGCAGCTTGTCACTGGGCAATACGCAGTATTTT	CASSLSLGNTQYF
TRBJ2-7	NA	TRBV19	NA	TGTGCCAGTAGTATAACCCCCCGGGGCGGAACCTCCTACGAGCAGTACTTC	CASSITPRGGTSYEQYF
TRBJ1-5	NA	TRBV5-1	TRBD1	TGCGCCAGCAGCTTGGGGACAGGGGTCGGGTCGCCCCAGCATTTT	CASSLGTGVGSPQHF
TRBJ2-1	NA	TRBV24-1	NA	TGTGCCACCAGTGATTTCCCCTCGGTAGGGGGTACCTACAATGAGCAGTTCTTC	CATSDFPSVGGTYNEQFF
TRBJ2-1	NA	TRBV27	TRBD1	TGTGCCAGCAGTCCCCGGACAGGGGGCTATGGGCATGAGCAGTTCTTC	CASSPRTGGYGHEQFF
TRBJ1-6	NA	TRBV9	TRBD1	TGTGCCAGCGCCCGTGGGACAGGGGGTTATAATTCACCCCTCCACTTT	CASARGTGGYNSPLHF
TRBJ1-6	NA	TRBV7-2	TRBD1	TGTGCCAGCAGCTTAGCGCGGACAGGGTCTAATTCACCCCTCCACTTT	CASSLARTGSNSPLHF
TRBJ2-5	NA	TRBV7-2	NA	TGTGCCAGCAGCCCTTCTAGAGCCCAAGAGACCCAGTACTTC	CASSPSRAQETQYF
TRBJ1-1	NA	TRBV27	NA	TGTGCCAGCAGTTTAGGACGGATGAACACTGAAGCTTTCTTT	CASSLGRMNTEAFF
TRBJ2-1	NA	TRBV20-1	NA	TGCAGTGCCAGAAACTTGAATGAGCAGTTCTTC	CSARNLNEQFF
TRBJ1-6	NA	TRBV19	TRBD1	TGTGCCAGTAGAACCCGGACAGGGTCAGACCCCCTCCACTTT	CASRTRTGSDPLHF
TRBJ1-1	NA	TRBV23-1	NA	TGCGCCAGCAGTCAAAGTGTAGAACTATCGAACACTGAAGCTTTCTTT	CASSQSVELSNTEAFF
TRBJ2-3	NA	TRBV5-1	TRBD2	TGCGCCAGCACTAGAGCGGGGGAGGGGACAGATACGCAGTATTTT	CASTRAGEGTDTQYF
TRBJ1-5	NA	TRBV28	TRBD1	TGTGCCAGCAGTTTGTCTACCCCGACAGGGCAGCCCCAGCATTTT	CASSLSTPTGQPQHF
TRBJ1-3	NA	TRBV28	NA	TGTGCCAGCAGGATAATCTCTGGAAACACCATATATTTT	CASRIISGNTIYF
TRBJ1-3	few	TRBV9	TRBD1	TGTGCCAGCAGCGCCTCCGGGACAGGGGGGGGAAACACCATATATTTT	CASSASGTGGGNTIYF
TRBJ1-1	NA	TRBV20-1	NA	TGCAGTGCTAGTAACCCAGAAGCTTTCTTT	CSASNPEAFF
TRBJ2-2	NA	TRBV19	TRBD2	TGTGCCAGTAGTATACGACTAGCGGGGGGGCCCGGCACCGGGGAGCTGTTTTTT	CASSIRLAGGPGTGELFF
TRBJ1-1	NA	TRBV19	TRBD1	TGTGCCAGTAGTATGACAGGGGGGCGCAGGACGGACACTGAAGCTTTCTTT	CASSMTGGRRTDTEAFF
TRBJ2-1	NA	TRBV6-4	TRBD1	TGTGCCAGCAGTGTTGGACAGGAGAACAATGAGCAGTTCTTC	CASSVGQENNEQFF
TRBJ1-3	NA	TRBV2	NA	TGTGCCAGCGGGATGGCACGTTTCTCTGGAAACACCATATATTTT	CASGMARFSGNTIYF
TRBJ1-1	NA	TRBV28	TRBD1	TGTGCCAGCAGCATTGGACAGGGGAACACTGAAGCTTTCTTT	CASSIGQGNTEAFF
TRBJ2-1	few	TRBV7-9	NA	TGTGCCAGCAGCTCCCCCAGCGGCCCCATGATAAATGAGCAGTTCTTC	CASSSPSGPMINEQFF
TRBJ1-1	NA	TRBV6-5	NA	TGTGCCAGCAGTTGGGCGCAGGGGTCAACTGAAGCTTTCTTT	CASSWAQGSTEAFF
TRBJ2-5	NA	TRBV10-3	TRBD2	TGTGCCACCGGGACTAGCGGGAGCGGTGAGACCCAGTACTTC	CATGTSGSGETQYF
TRBJ1-2	NA	TRBV5-1	TRBD1	TGCGCCAGCAGCTTGGACGGGGACAGTCCGCGGGGCTACACCTTC	CASSLDGDSPRGYTF
TRBJ1-2	NA	TRBV7-2	NA	TGTGCCAGCAGCTTAGTGGGAGGGGCGCGGGGCTACACCTTC	CASSLVGGARGYTF
TRBJ1-1	NA	TRBV2	NA	TGTGCCAGCAGAGAGGACGGTCTGAACACTGAAGCTTTCTTT	CASREDGLNTEAFF